Each of the 15 T cell receptor beta chains below was sequenced from the same sample in a study of blood T cell repertoires in COVID-19. TCRdb's copy holds only in-frame clones and misses some; the assay was immunoSEQ multiplex PCR. Of approximately 380,000 clones listed, more than 75% are singletons. Input material: PBMCs or T cells enriched from blood (not recorded which). The receptor source for this set is a woman aged 18 to 35 who had recovered from COVID-19.

The CDR3: CASVRGSSGNTIYF. The CDR3 bases are TGTGCCAGCGTCCGGGGTAGCTCTGGAAACACCATATATTTT. This sequence joins TRBV28 and TRBJ1-3; unclear D gene. V was pared by 8 bases and J by 0 bases, with 11 bases between. Per germline, CDR1 MDHEN and CDR2 SYDVKM. The CDR3 spans 14 residues. Full variable domain (missing parts from reference TRBV28 and TRBJ1-3): DVKVTQSSRYLVKRTGEKVFLECVQDMDHENMFWYRQDPGLGLRLIYFSYDVKMKEKGDIPEGYSVSREKKERFSLILESASTNQTSMYLCASVRGSSGNTIYFGEGSWLTVV.

The genes are TRBV9 and TRBJ1-2; D gene ambiguous. This CDR3 has 15 residues. Germline CDR1 is SGDLS and CDR2 is YYNGEE. V was cut by 1 base and J by 8 bases, with 18 bases left in between. Written as DNA, the CDR3 is TGTGCCAGCAGCGTATCCGACATCGTTCGTAGAGGCTACACCTTC. It codes for CASSVSDIVRRGYTF.

This sequence joins TRBV2 and TRBJ1-6; TRBD1 might be the D (5 bases). Germline assignment: CDR1 SNHLY and CDR2 FYNNEI. The length of the CDR3 is 16 residues. The V and J ends lost 2 bases and 7 bases respectively, with 15 bases between them. The CDR3 DNA reads as TGTGCCAGCAGTGAAAGGGACTCGAGACAGAATTCACCCCTCCACTTT. Its protein is CASSERDSRQNSPLHF.

As to this clone: The same CDR3 is also encoded by other DNA sequences in this sample. The chain employs TRBV5-1 and TRBJ2-5; TRBD1 might be the D (5 bases). With 0 bases removed from V and 2 bases from J, the gap between germline ends came to 8 bases. Germline CDR1 SGHRS, CDR2 YFSETQ. The CDR3 runs 14 residues. This CDR3 is CASSLGDSQETQYF. DNA of the CDR3: TGCGCCAGCAGCTTGGGTGACAGTCAAGAGACCCAGTACTTC.

The chain couples TRBV18 to TRBJ1-6; D is possibly TRBD1 (6 bases). The length of the CDR3 is 15 residues. Germline V gene data show CDR1 as KGHSH and CDR2 as LQKENI. V dropped 4 bases and J dropped 7 bases, with 14 bases sitting between them. Written as DNA, the CDR3 is TGTGCCAGCTCACTTAGACAGGAGAACAATTCACCCCTCCACTTT. This translates into CASSLRQENNSPLHF.

This clone was counted a few times. The rearrangement links TRBV5-1 to TRBJ1-2; TRBD1 matches at 8 bases. With V trimmed by 5 bases and J by 1 base, 7 bases remained unmatched. The V gene's germline CDR1 is SGHRS and CDR2 YFSETQ. The CDR3 has 15 residues. CDR3 loop: CASRFQTGVNYGYTF. The CDR3 DNA sequence: TGCGCCAGCAGATTCCAGACAGGGGTTAACTATGGCTACACCTTC. The full variable domain, rest sourced from reference TRBV5-1 and TRBJ1-2, is KAGVTQTPRYLIKTRGQQVTLSCSPISGHRSVSWYQQTPGQGLQFLFEYFSETQRNKGNFPGRFSGRQFSNSRSEMNVSTLELGDSALYLCASRFQTGVNYGYTFGSGTRLTVV.

V is TRBV6-1 and J is TRBJ1-5; TRBD1 matches at 8 bases. CDR1 is MNHNS, CDR2 SASEGT, per germline. Germline trimming cut 3 bases from V and 3 bases from J; bases unmatched to any gene: 7. This CDR3 is 16 amino acids long. The CDR3 here is CASSELGQGVNQPQHF. CDR3 in DNA: TGTGCCAGCAGTGAGTTAGGACAGGGAGTCAATCAGCCCCAGCATTTT.

In this sample, this clone turned up once. This sequence joins TRBV7-9 and TRBJ1-4; 8 bases fit TRBD1. Germline-derived CDR1 and CDR2 are SEHNR and FQNEAQ (reference sequence). This CDR3 region has 15 residues. V lost 1 base, J lost 7 bases, and 5 bases stayed unmatched. As DNA, the CDR3 is TGTGCCAGCAGCTTAGAGACAGGGGTTGGTGAAAAACTGTTTTTT. Encoded protein: CASSLETGVGEKLFF.

The chain carries TRBV12-3 or TRBV12-4 and TRBJ1-1; D is undetermined. Deletions cut 2 bases from V and 10 bases from J, with 14 bases between. This CDR3 spans 13 amino acids. Here the CDR3 reads CASSLRLAEGAFF. The CDR3 nucleotides are TGTGCCAGCAGTTTACGTTTGGCTGAGGGAGCTTTCTTT.

In this sample, this clone turned up once. The chain couples TRBV18 to TRBJ1-2; 9 bases agree with TRBD1. Germline V CDR1 and CDR2: KGHSH, LQKENI. V shed 5 bases and J 2 bases; nucleotides not matched to a gene: 3. This CDR3 spans 14 amino acids. The CDR3 loop reads CASSSGTGNYGYTF. In DNA form, the CDR3 reads TGTGCCAGCTCATCCGGGACAGGGAACTATGGCTACACCTTC.

The J gene is TRBJ1-2, the V gene TRBV2, with 7 bases that match TRBD1. The CDR3 runs to 16 residues. The germline V gene encodes CDR1 SNHLY and CDR2 FYNNEI. The V and J ends lost 10 bases and 2 bases, in that order; junction bases with no gene match: 16. CDR3 nucleotide sequence: TGTGCCAACTTCCGGGACAGCAACCTCCTAAACTATGGCTACACCTTC. It specifies CANFRDSNLLNYGYTF.

There are a few counts of this clone. The chain carries TRBV6-5 and TRBJ1-1; unclear D gene. Deletions cut 7 bases from V and 3 bases from J, with 6 bases between. The length of the CDR3 is 11 residues. Germline V gene sequence: CDR1 MNHEY, CDR2 SVGAGI. The CDR3 is CASTLDTEAFF. CDR3 sequence (DNA): TGTGCCAGCACCTTAGACACTGAAGCTTTCTTT.

The chain recombines TRBV5-1 with TRBJ2-1, with 8 nucleotides matching TRBD2. Trimming cost V 3 bases and J 8 bases; bases outside gene matches: 7. This CDR3 is built from 14 residues. CDR1 SGHRS and CDR2 YFSETQ come from the germline V gene. CDR3 in amino acids: CASSWGTGGDEQFF. CDR3 nucleotide sequence: TGCGCCAGCAGCTGGGGGACGGGAGGGGATGAGCAGTTCTTC.

The chain carries TRBV4-3 and TRBJ2-1, with 8 bases fitting TRBD2. With V trimmed by 0 bases and J by 4 bases, 5 bases remained unmatched. Per the germline V gene, CDR1 is LGHNA and CDR2 is YSLEER. CDR3 length: 16 amino acids. Here the CDR3 reads CASSQDVSSGYNEQFF. The CDR3 nucleotides are TGCGCCAGCAGCCAAGATGTGTCTAGCGGGTACAATGAGCAGTTCTTC.

The J gene is TRBJ1-2, the V gene TRBV27, with TRBD1 matching over 7 bases. The J segment lost 2 bases and the V segment lost 2 bases, leaving 11 bases of the junction unmatched. Germline V gene data show CDR1 as MNHEY and CDR2 as SMNVEV (reference sequence). The CDR3 covers 17 residues. In DNA, the CDR3 is TGTGCCAGCAGTTTAAAACAGGGGTACCCAACCAACTATGGCTACACCTTC. It specifies CASSLKQGYPTNYGYTF.